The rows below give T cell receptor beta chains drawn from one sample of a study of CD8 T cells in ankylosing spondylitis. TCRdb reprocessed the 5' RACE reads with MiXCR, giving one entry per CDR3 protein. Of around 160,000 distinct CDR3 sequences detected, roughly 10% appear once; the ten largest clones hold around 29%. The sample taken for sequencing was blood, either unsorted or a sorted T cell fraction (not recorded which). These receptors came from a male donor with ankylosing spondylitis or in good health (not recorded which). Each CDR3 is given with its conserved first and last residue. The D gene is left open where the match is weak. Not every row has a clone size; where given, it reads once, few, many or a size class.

CDR3: CASSATSGRGNEQFF
DNA: TGCGCCAGCAGCGCGACTAGCGGGAGAGGCAATGAGCAGTTCTTC
length: 15
D: TRBD2
V: TRBV5-1
J: TRBJ2-1
size: many

CDR3: CASSLGTGPLSSYNEQFF
DNA: TGTGCCAGCAGCTTAGGGACAGGGCCTCTTAGCTCCTACAATGAGCAGTTCTTC
length: 18
D: TRBD1
V: TRBV7-6
J: TRBJ2-1
size: NA

CDR3: CDSSQGTGTYNEQFF
DNA: TGTGACAGCAGCCAAGGCACAGGTACCTACAATGAGCAGTTCTTC
length: 15
D: NA
V: TRBV3-1
J: TRBJ2-1
size: NA

CDR3: CASSLPGRPLQYF
DNA: TGTGCCAGCAGCTTGCCGGGACGGCCTCTTCAGTACTTC
length: 13
D: NA
V: TRBV7-9
J: TRBJ2-4
size: many

CDR3: CASSEFQLQHF
DNA: TGTGCCAGCAGTGAATTCCAGCTCCAGCATTTT
length: 11
D: NA
V: TRBV2
J: TRBJ1-5
size: many

CDR3: CATSAPRGSSYNEQFF
DNA: TGTGCCACCAGCGCGCCGCGGGGGAGCTCCTACAATGAGCAGTTCTTC
length: 16
D: TRBD2
V: TRBV6-2/TRBV6-3
J: TRBJ2-1
size: NA

CDR3: CASSLGVLAGETQYF
DNA: TGTGCCAGCAGCTTAGGGGTACTAGCGGGAGAGACCCAGTACTTC
length: 15
D: TRBD2
V: TRBV7-2
J: TRBJ2-5
size: NA

CDR3: CSAKKTEAKNIQYF
DNA: TGCAGTGCTAAGAAGACGGAAGCCAAAAACATTCAGTACTTC
length: 14
D: NA
V: TRBV20-1
J: TRBJ2-4
size: many

CDR3: CASSGTGGGGDTQYF
DNA: TGCGCCAGCAGTGGAACAGGGGGCGGTGGAGATACGCAGTATTTT
length: 15
D: TRBD1
V: TRBV10-1
J: TRBJ2-3
size: many

CDR3: CSAQTGSRGQPQHF
DNA: TGCAGCGCTCAGACAGGGAGTCGTGGTCAGCCCCAGCATTTT
length: 14
D: TRBD1
V: TRBV29-1
J: TRBJ1-5
size: NA

CDR3: CASSRPGSGPIEQYF
DNA: TGTGCCAGCAGTCGACCGGGGTCCGGGCCGATCGAGCAGTACTTC
length: 15
D: NA
V: TRBV7-2
J: TRBJ2-7
size: NA

CDR3: CASRGDGVYEQYF
DNA: TGCGCCAGCAGGGGGGACGGTGTTTACGAGCAGTACTTC
length: 13
D: NA
V: TRBV5-1
J: TRBJ2-7
size: few

CDR3: CASSLAGEGYEQYF
DNA: TGTGCCAGCAGTTTAGCGGGAGAAGGGTACGAGCAGTACTTC
length: 14
D: TRBD2
V: TRBV25-1
J: TRBJ2-7
size: many

CDR3: CSASFGGGEQYF
DNA: TGCAGTGCTAGTTTCGGGGGCGGAGAGCAGTACTTC
length: 12
D: NA
V: TRBV20-1
J: TRBJ2-7
size: few

CDR3: CASSPGGVDTEAFF
DNA: TGTGCCAGCAGCCCAGGGGGCGTTGACACTGAAGCTTTCTTT
length: 14
D: TRBD1
V: TRBV3-1
J: TRBJ1-1
size: NA

CDR3: CASSLDGYQPQHF
DNA: TGTGCCAGCAGTTTGGACGGCTATCAGCCCCAGCATTTT
length: 13
D: NA
V: TRBV12-3/TRBV12-4
J: TRBJ1-5
size: many

CDR3: CASSLTSGQETQYF
DNA: TGCGCCAGCAGCTTAACTAGCGGACAAGAGACCCAGTACTTC
length: 14
D: TRBD2
V: TRBV5-1
J: TRBJ2-5
size: many

CDR3: CASSSNWKSGRARDTQYF
DNA: TGTGCCAGCAGCTCAAATTGGAAAAGCGGGAGGGCCCGGGATACGCAGTATTTT
length: 18
D: TRBD2
V: TRBV7-8
J: TRBJ2-3
size: many

CDR3: CASSITGTANEKLFF
DNA: TGTGCCAGCAGCATAACCGGGACTGCGAATGAAAAACTGTTTTTT
length: 15
D: NA
V: TRBV9
J: TRBJ1-4
size: many